The next 21 T cell receptor beta chains were all read from a single sample in a study of T cell responses to AZD1222 COVID-19 vaccine. Data came from immunoSEQ multiplex PCR; TCRdb stores just in-frame clones and leaves some out. The repertoire consists of 95,000 to 100,000 clones, with roughly 86% occurring once and the leading ten covering roughly 15%. Sample: peripheral blood, taken 28 days after the second AZD1222 dose. These TCRs come from an adult who received the AZD1222 COVID-19 vaccine.

The chain is built from TRBV10-3 and TRBJ1-2; D call uncertain. V was shortened by 5 bases and J by 0 bases, with 13 bases between the two germline ends. The germline CDR1 and CDR2 sequences are ENHRY and SYGVKD. The CDR3 loop spans 15 amino acids. CDR3 protein: CAISYTTGANYGYTF. In DNA, the CDR3 is TGTGCCATCAGTTACACTACTGGGGCTAACTATGGCTACACCTTC.

The chain has TRBV28 and TRBJ1-5; D gene ambiguous. This CDR3 region has 13 residues. Trimming shortened V by 6 bases and J by 5 bases, and 11 bases separated the two germline ends. Germline CDR1 is MDHEN and CDR2 is SYDVKM. Written as DNA, the CDR3 is TGTGCCAGCAGCCTCGCTGGATATCAGCCCCAGCATTTT. As protein: CASSLAGYQPQHF.

The chain links TRBV19 to TRBJ2-2, with TRBD1 identical over 9 bases. The V segment lost 5 bases and the J segment 6 bases; nucleotides outside the gene matches: 7. Germline CDR1 and CDR2: LNHDA and SQIVND (reference sequence). This CDR3 is built from 15 residues. In DNA form, the CDR3 reads TGTGCCAGTAGTTCGGGACAGGGAAAGGCCGGGGAGCTGTTTTTT. Protein sequence: CASSSGQGKAGELFF. Full variable domain (rest looked up from reference TRBV19 and TRBJ2-2): DGGITQSPKYLFRKEGQNVTLSCEQNLNHDAMYWYRQDPGQGLRLIYYSQIVNDFQKGDIAEGYSVSREKKESFPLTVTSAQKNPTAFYLCASSSGQGKAGELFFGEGSRLTVL.

The chain has TRBV7-9 and TRBJ2-2, with 9 bases matching TRBD1. The germline gives CDR1 SEHNR, CDR2 FQNEAQ (reference sequence). The trim removed 6 bases at V and 6 bases at J, leaving 8 bases unmatched. The CDR3 has 15 residues. The DNA for the CDR3 is TGTGCCAGCAGATTATCCGGGACAGGGTCCGGGGAGCTGTTTTTT. This sequence encodes CASRLSGTGSGELFF.

The rearrangement joins TRBV4-2 to TRBJ2-7; 11 bases fit TRBD2. This CDR3 region has 16 residues. J gave up 4 bases and V 0 bases, and 5 bases lay outside the gene matches. Germline CDR1 reads LGHNA; CDR2 reads YNFKEQ. The CDR3 protein is CASSQEVASGGYEQYF. In DNA form, the CDR3 reads TGTGCCAGCAGCCAAGAAGTGGCTAGCGGGGGGTACGAGCAGTACTTC.

The chain has TRBV3-1 (or the pseudogene TRBV3-2) and TRBJ1-1; no definite D call. The CDR3 loop spans 12 amino acids. The V gene lost 6 bases and the J gene lost 0 bases, with 5 bases spanning the gap. The germline CDR1 and CDR2 sequences are LGHDT and YNNKEL (reference sequence). CDR3 residues: CASSQLNTEAFF. The CDR3 nucleotides read TGTGCCAGCAGTCAGCTGAACACTGAAGCTTTCTTT.

The chain combines TRBV10-3 with TRBJ2-7; 9 bases match TRBD1. Trimming cost V 5 bases and J 3 bases; bases outside gene matches: 5. Per germline, CDR1 ENHRY and CDR2 SYGVKD. The CDR3 contains 14 residues. CDR3: CAISNGDRDYEQYF. The CDR3 bases are TGTGCCATCAGTAATGGGGACAGGGACTACGAGCAGTACTTC.

The V gene is TRBV28, the J gene TRBJ2-7; D call uncertain. Germline loops: CDR1 MDHEN, CDR2 SYDVKM. This CDR3 has 16 amino acids. Between the trimmed V and J ends, which lost 4 bases and 3 bases, there was a span of 19 bases. For the CDR3, the DNA is TGTGCCAGCAGTTCCCTCGTAAAGACGTTAAGCTACGAGCAGTACTTC. It codes for CASSSLVKTLSYEQYF. Drawing the rest from reference TRBV28 and TRBJ2-7, the complete variable domain is DVKVTQSSRYLVKRTGEKVFLECVQDMDHENMFWYRQDPGLGLRLIYFSYDVKMKEKGDIPEGYSVSREKKERFSLILESASTNQTSMYLCASSSLVKTLSYEQYFGPGTRLTVT.

This chain links TRBV12-5 with TRBJ1-3; tentatively, D is TRBD1 (5 bases). Germline CDR1 is LGHNT and CDR2 is FRNRAP. Trimming stripped 1 base from V and 8 bases from J, with 9 bases between. There are 13 residues in the CDR3. The DNA of the CDR3 is TGTGCTAGTGGTTTGGGGCCGGGGGACACCATATATTTT. It codes for CASGLGPGDTIYF.

The sample holds one count of this clone. The chain joins TRBV7-8 to TRBJ2-7, with D tentatively TRBD2 (5 bases). This CDR3 spans 15 amino acids. Germline-derived CDR1 and CDR2 are SGHVS and FQNEAQ. The germline V and J ends were trimmed by 1 base and 9 bases, with 19 bases remaining between them. CDR3 sequence (DNA): TGTGCCAGCAGCTTAGGAGCTAGCCTCATACCGGGGCAGTACTTC. It translates to CASSLGASLIPGQYF.

The CDR3 here is CSVEDTLGYEQYF. The CDR3, as DNA: TGCAGCGTTGAAGATACTCTCGGCTACGAGCAGTACTTC. V and J are TRBV29-1 and TRBJ2-7; D remains unclear. This CDR3 is 13 amino acids long. The V and J ends lost 0 bases and 3 bases respectively, with 9 bases between them. The germline V gene has CDR1 SQVTM and CDR2 ANQGSEA.

The chain recombines TRBV13 with TRBJ2-3; possibly TRBD2 for D (5 bases). Germline V gives CDR1 PRHDT, CDR2 FYEKMQ (reference sequence). The V gene lost 4 bases and the J gene lost 2 bases, with 10 bases spanning the gap. The CDR3 consists of 14 residues. CDR3 in amino acids: CASSSAALTDTQYF. The DNA of the CDR3 is TGTGCCAGCAGCTCAGCGGCACTCACAGATACGCAGTATTTT.

This clone appeared once. V usage is TRBV7-8 and J usage is TRBJ1-5, with unresolved D. Germline V gives CDR1 SGHVS, CDR2 FQNEAQ. Trimming removed 1 base from V and 4 bases from J, with 5 bases in between. The CDR3 spans 13 residues. CDR3 DNA sequence: TGTGCCAGCAGCTTAGTTCGAAATCAGCCCCAGCATTTT. Its protein is CASSLVRNQPQHF.

The chain is built from TRBV9 and TRBJ2-7, with D perhaps matching TRBD2 (5 bases). This CDR3 region has 15 residues. The germline V and J ends were trimmed by 3 bases and 3 bases, with 16 bases remaining between them. Germline CDR1 and CDR2: SGDLS and YYNGEE. CDR3 sequence (DNA): TGTGCCAGCAGCGCTACGGAGGCTGGAGTCTACGAGCAGTACTTC. This gives the protein CASSATEAGVYEQYF.

This chain uses TRBV18 with TRBJ1-3, with D uncertain. Germline V gene sequence: CDR1 KGHSH, CDR2 LQKENI. The CDR3 consists of 15 residues. Trimming took off 6 bases at V and 0 bases at J, with 12 bases between the two ends. CDR3 DNA sequence: TGTGCCAGCTCCGCCATGCAGAGCTCTGGAAACACCATATATTTT. Residues: CASSAMQSSGNTIYF. The full variable domain, rest sourced from reference TRBV18 and TRBJ1-3, is NAGVMQNPRHLVRRRGQEARLRCSPMKGHSHVYWYRQLPEEGLKFMVYLQKENIIDESGMPKERFSAEFPKEGPSILRIQQVVRGDSAAYFCASSAMQSSGNTIYFGEGSWLTVV.

This clone has only one observation. The chain has TRBV12-5 and TRBJ1-6; D remains ambiguous. The CDR3 sequence is 16 residues long. The germline V gene has CDR1 LGHNT and CDR2 FRNRAP. V was trimmed by 0 bases and J by 11 bases, leaving 17 bases between them. The CDR3 DNA follows: TGTGCTAGTGGTTTGGTACGGGCGGGCGGTTGGCCACCCCTCCACTTT. It is translated as CASGLVRAGGWPPLHF.

The chain joins TRBV2 to TRBJ2-2; weak D call: TRBD1 (6 bases). Deletions cut 7 bases from V and 3 bases from J, with 9 bases between. CDR3 length: 13 residues. Germline assignment: CDR1 SNHLY and CDR2 FYNNEI. CDR3 residues: CASTGVDTGELFF. The DNA of the CDR3 is TGTGCCAGCACAGGGGTGGACACCGGGGAGCTGTTTTTT.

The J gene is TRBJ1-3, the V gene TRBV5-1, with D uncertain. Trimming took off 2 bases at V and 0 bases at J, with 9 bases between the two ends. Germline V gene lookup returns CDR1 SGHRS and CDR2 YFSETQ. CDR3 length: 15 amino acids. Written as DNA, the CDR3 is TGCGCCAGCAGCTTTTCGACTGCCTCTGGAAACACCATATATTTT. Translation gives CASSFSTASGNTIYF.

The chain employs TRBV7-9 and TRBJ2-2; 7 bases are shared with TRBD2. From germline, CDR1 is SEHNR and CDR2 FQNEAQ (reference sequence). The CDR3 runs 19 residues. V shed 6 bases, J shed 0 bases, and the junction held 16 bases outside the gene matches. CDR3 sequence reads: CASRRGLGKGATNTGELFF. The CDR3 bases are TGTGCCAGCAGAAGAGGACTAGGAAAAGGAGCAACGAACACCGGGGAGCTGTTTTTT.

The chain links TRBV29-1 to TRBJ2-2; 10 bases line up with TRBD1. The V segment lost 7 bases and the J segment 7 bases; nucleotides outside the gene matches: 6. CDR1 is SQVTM, CDR2 ANQGSEA, per germline. The CDR3 has 13 residues. For the CDR3, the DNA is TGCAGCGGTGGACAGGGGGGAAACGGGGAGCTGTTTTTT. This encodes CSGGQGGNGELFF.

The CDR3 reads CASTWDAYSSETQYF. The CDR3 DNA reads as TGTGCCAGCACTTGGGACGCTTATTCATCAGAGACCCAGTACTTC. V gene TRBV6-5 combines with J gene TRBJ2-5; D may match TRBD1 or TRBD2 (5 bases each). Germline CDR1 and CDR2: MNHEY and SVGAGI. V gave up 7 bases and J gave up 4 bases, with 19 bases separating them. CDR3 length equals 15 residues.